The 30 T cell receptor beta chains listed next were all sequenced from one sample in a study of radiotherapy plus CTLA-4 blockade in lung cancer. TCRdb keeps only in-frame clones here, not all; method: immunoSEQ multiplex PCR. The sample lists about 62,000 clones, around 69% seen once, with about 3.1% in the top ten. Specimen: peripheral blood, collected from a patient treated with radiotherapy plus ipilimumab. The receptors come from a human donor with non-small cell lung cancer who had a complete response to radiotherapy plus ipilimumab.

CDR3 amino acids: CASSPGQEVQEKLFF. CDR3 coding DNA: TGTGCCAGCTCACCAGGACAGGAAGTGCAGGAAAAACTGTTTTTT. The chain carries TRBV18 and TRBJ1-4; 7 bases agree with TRBD1. After removal of 2 bases from V and 8 bases from J, the junction contained 8 bases not matched to a gene. CDR1 KGHSH and CDR2 LQKENI come from the germline V gene. This CDR3 comprises 15 residues.

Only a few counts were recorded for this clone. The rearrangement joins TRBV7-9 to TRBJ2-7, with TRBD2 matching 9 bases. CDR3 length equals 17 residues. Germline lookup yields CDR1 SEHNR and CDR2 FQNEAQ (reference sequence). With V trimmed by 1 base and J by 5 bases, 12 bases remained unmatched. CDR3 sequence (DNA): TGTGCCAGCAGCTTAGTGGTGTCTAGCGGGATCATCCACGAGCAGTACTTC. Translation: CASSLVVSSGIIHEQYF.

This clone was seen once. This CDR3 is CASSLGAGGAYEQYF. The CDR3 DNA reads TGTGCCAGCAGTTTAGGGGCGGGGGGGGCCTACGAGCAGTACTTC. The genes are TRBV27 and TRBJ2-5; 9 positions agree with TRBD2. The DNA end favors TRBJ2-7, so the J call may be wrong. This CDR3 contains 15 residues. CDR1 and CDR2 from the germline V gene are MNHEY and SMNVEV (reference sequence).

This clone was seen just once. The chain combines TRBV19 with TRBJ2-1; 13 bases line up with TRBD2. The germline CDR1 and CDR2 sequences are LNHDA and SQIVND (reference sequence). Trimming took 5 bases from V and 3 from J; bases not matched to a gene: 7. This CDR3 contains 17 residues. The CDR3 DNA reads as TGTGCCAGTAGTTCAAGACTAGCGGGGGGCATCTACAATGAGCAGTTCTTC. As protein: CASSSRLAGGIYNEQFF.

In DNA, the CDR3 is TGTGCCAGCAGGGGCACAGGGGGCCCTTCCTACGAGCAGTACTTC. Protein sequence: CASRGTGGPSYEQYF. The gene calls are TRBV6-6 and TRBJ2-7; 9 nucleotides match TRBD1. The length of the CDR3 is 15 residues. Germline assignment: CDR1 MNHNY and CDR2 SVGAGI (reference sequence). V was clipped by 6 bases and J by 1 base; unmatched bases: 7.

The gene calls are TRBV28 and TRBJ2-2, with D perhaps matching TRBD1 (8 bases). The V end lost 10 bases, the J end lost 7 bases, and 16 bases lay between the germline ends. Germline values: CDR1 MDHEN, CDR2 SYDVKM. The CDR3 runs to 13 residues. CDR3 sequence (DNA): TGTGCCACCCAAACAGGGGGGGGCGGGGAGCTGTTTTTT. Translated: CATQTGGGGELFF.

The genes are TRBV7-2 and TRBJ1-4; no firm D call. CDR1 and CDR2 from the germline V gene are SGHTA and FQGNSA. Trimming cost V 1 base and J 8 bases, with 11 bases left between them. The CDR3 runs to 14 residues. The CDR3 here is CASSLGGDEEKLFF. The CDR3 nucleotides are TGTGCCAGCAGCTTAGGAGGCGATGAAGAAAAACTGTTTTTT.

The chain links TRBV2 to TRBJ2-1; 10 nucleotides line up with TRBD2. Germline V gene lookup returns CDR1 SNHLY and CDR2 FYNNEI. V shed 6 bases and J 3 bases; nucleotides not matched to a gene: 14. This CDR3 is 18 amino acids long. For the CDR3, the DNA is TGTGCCAGCAGAGCTAGCGGGAGAGCGTTCTACAACTACAATGAGCAGTTCTTC. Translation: CASRASGRAFYNYNEQFF.

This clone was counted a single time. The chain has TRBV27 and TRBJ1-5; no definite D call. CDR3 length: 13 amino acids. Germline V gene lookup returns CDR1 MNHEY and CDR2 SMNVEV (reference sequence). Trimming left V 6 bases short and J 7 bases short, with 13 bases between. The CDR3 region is CASRLFFKQPQHF. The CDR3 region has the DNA TGTGCCAGCAGGCTATTCTTCAAGCAGCCCCAGCATTTT.

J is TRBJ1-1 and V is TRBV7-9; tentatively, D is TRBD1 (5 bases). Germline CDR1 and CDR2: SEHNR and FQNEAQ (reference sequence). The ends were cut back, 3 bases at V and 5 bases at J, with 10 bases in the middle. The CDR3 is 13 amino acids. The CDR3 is CASSFGGRTEAFF. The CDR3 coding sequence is TGTGCCAGCAGCTTCGGGGGGAGGACTGAAGCTTTCTTT.

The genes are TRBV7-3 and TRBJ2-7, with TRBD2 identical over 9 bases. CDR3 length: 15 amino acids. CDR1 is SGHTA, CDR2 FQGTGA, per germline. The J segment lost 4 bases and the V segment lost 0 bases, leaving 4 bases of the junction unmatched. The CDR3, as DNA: TGTGCCAGCAGCTTAACTAGCGGGAGTATGTACGAGCAGTACTTC. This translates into CASSLTSGSMYEQYF.

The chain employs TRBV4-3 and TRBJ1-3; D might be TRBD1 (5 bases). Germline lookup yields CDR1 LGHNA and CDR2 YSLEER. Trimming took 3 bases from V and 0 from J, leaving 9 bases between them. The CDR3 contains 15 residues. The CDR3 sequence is CASSQTVFSGNTIYF. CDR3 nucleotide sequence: TGCGCCAGCAGCCAGACAGTTTTCTCTGGAAACACCATATATTTT.

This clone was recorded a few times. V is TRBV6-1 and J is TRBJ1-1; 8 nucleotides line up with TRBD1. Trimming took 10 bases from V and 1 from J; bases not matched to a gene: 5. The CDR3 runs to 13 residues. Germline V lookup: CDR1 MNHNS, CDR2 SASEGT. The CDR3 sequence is CATRTGGNTEAFF. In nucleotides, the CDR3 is TGTGCCACCAGAACAGGGGGGAACACTGAAGCTTTCTTT.

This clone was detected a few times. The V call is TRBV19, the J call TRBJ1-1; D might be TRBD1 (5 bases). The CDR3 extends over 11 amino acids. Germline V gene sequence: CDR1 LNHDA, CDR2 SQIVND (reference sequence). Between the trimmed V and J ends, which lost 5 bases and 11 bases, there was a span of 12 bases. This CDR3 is CASSLDGGAFF. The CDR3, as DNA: TGTGCCAGTAGTCTCGACGGGGGGGCTTTCTTT.

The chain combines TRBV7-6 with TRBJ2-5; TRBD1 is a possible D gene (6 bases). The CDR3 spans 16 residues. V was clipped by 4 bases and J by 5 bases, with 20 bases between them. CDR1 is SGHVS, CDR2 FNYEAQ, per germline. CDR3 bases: TGTGCCAGCAGCTACAGCACAGGGAACAGGATGGAGACCCAGTACTTC. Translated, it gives CASSYSTGNRMETQYF.

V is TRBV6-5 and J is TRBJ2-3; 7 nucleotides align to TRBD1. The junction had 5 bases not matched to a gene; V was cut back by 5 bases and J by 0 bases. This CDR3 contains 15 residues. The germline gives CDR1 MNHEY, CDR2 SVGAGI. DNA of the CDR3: TGTGCCAGCAGTAAACAGGGGATCAGCACAGATACGCAGTATTTT. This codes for CASSKQGISTDTQYF.

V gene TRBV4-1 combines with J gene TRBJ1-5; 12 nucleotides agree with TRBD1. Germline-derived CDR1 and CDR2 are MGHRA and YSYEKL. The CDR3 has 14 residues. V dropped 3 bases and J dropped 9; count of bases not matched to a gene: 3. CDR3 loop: CASSQGTGGAPQHF. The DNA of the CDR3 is TGCGCCAGCAGCCAGGGGACAGGGGGCGCGCCCCAGCATTTT.

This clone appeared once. The CDR3 DNA is TGTGCCAGCAGCTTAGAACCGGGTACTGAAGCTTTCTTT. Amino acids: CASSLEPGTEAFF. The chain recombines TRBV7-2 with TRBJ1-1; D gene uncertain. The V gene lost 1 base and the J gene lost 5 bases, with 8 bases spanning the gap. CDR1 SGHTA and CDR2 FQGNSA come from the germline V gene. CDR3 size: 13 residues.

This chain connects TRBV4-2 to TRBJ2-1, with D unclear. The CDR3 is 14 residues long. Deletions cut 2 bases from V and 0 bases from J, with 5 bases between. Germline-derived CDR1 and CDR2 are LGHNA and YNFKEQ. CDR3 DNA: TGTGCCAGCAGCCAACCGGGCTCCTACAATGAGCAGTTCTTC. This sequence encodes CASSQPGSYNEQFF.

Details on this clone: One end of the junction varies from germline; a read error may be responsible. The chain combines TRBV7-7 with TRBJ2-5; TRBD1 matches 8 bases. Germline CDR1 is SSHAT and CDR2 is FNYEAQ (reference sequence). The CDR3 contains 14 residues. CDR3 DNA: TGTGCTAGCAGCGAAGACAGGGGCGGAGAGACCCAGTACTTC. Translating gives CASSEDRGGETQYF.

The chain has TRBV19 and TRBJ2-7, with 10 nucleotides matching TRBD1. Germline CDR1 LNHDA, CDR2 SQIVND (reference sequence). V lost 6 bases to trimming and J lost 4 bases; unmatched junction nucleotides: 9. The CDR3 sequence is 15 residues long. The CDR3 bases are TGTGCCAGTAGACCCCTGACAGGGGGCATGTACGAGCAGTACTTC. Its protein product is CASRPLTGGMYEQYF.

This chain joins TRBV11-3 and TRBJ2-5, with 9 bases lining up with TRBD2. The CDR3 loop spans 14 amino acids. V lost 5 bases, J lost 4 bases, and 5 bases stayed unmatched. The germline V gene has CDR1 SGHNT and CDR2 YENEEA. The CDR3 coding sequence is TGTGCCAGCAGCGTTTCAGCGGGGGGAGAGACCCAGTACTTC. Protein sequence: CASSVSAGGETQYF.

The CDR3 loop reads CASSDGGVGINYGYTF. In DNA form, the CDR3 reads TGTGCCAGCAGTGACGGTGGAGTTGGCATTAACTATGGCTACACCTTC. J is TRBJ1-2 and V is TRBV6-4, with D uncertain. Per germline, CDR1 MRHNA and CDR2 SNTAGT. The V gene lost 2 bases and the J gene lost 1 base, with 14 bases spanning the gap. The CDR3 sequence is 16 residues long.

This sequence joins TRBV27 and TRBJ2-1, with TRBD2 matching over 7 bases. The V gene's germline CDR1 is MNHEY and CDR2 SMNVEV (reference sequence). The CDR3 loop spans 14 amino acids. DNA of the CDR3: TGTGCGGCGGGGGATACGGGGTGGCGCAATGAGCAGTTCTTC. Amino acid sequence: CAAGDTGWRNEQFF.

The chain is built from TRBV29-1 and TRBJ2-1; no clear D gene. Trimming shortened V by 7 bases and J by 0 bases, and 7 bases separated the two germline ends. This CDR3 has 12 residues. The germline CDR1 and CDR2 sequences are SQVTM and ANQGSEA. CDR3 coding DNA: TGCAGCGGCGTCCTCTCCTACAATGAGCAGTTCTTC. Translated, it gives CSGVLSYNEQFF.

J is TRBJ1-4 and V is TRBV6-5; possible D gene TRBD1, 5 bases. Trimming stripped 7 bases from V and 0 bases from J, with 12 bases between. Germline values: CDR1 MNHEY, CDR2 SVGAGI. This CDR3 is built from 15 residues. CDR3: CASIRDSATNEKLFF. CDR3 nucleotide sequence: TGTGCCAGCATTCGAGACAGTGCAACTAATGAAAAACTGTTTTTT.

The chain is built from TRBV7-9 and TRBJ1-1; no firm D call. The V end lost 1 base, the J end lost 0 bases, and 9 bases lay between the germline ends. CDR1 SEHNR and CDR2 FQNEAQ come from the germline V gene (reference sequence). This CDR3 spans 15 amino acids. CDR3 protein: CASSLGGNMNTEAFF. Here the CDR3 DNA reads TGTGCCAGCAGCTTAGGCGGCAATATGAACACTGAAGCTTTCTTT.

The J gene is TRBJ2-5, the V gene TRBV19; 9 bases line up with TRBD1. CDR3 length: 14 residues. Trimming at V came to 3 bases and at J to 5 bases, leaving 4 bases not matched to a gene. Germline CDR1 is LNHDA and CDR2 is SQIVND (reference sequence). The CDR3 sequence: CASSIGTGFETQYF. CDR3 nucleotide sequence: TGTGCCAGTAGTATCGGGACAGGGTTTGAGACCCAGTACTTC. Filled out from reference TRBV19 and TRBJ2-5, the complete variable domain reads DGGITQSPKYLFRKEGQNVTLSCEQNLNHDAMYWYRQDPGQGLRLIYYSQIVNDFQKGDIAEGYSVSREKKESFPLTVTSAQKNPTAFYLCASSIGTGFETQYFGPGTRLLVL.

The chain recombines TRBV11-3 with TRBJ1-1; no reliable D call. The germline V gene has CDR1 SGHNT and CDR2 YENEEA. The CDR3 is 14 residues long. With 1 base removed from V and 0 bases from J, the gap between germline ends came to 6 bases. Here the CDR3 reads CASSLGHMNTEAFF. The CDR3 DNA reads TGTGCCAGCAGCTTAGGACATATGAACACTGAAGCTTTCTTT.

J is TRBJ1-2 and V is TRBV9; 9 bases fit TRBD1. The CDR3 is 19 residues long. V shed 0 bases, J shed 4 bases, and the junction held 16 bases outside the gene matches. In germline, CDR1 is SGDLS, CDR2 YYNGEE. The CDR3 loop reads CASSVGVGTGSIRFYGYTF. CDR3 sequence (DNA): TGTGCCAGCAGCGTAGGGGTCGGGACAGGGTCGATCCGTTTCTATGGCTACACCTTC.